This TCR beta chain was observed in a study of blood T cell repertoires in COVID-19. Generated by immunoSEQ multiplex PCR, the TCRdb table keeps only in-frame clones and is missing some. The sample has fewer than 250,000 clones; 86% are singletons. Germline V CDR1 and CDR2: SGDLS, YYNGEE. The V gene end was trimmed by 0 bases and the J gene end by 7 bases; junction bases not matched to a gene: 1. The CDR3 totals 13 residues. The sample was PBMCs or T cells enriched from blood (not recorded which). This TCR was sampled from a woman aged 40 to 50 with acute COVID-19. The rearrangement links TRBV9 to TRBJ2-4; 7 nucleotides align to TRBD1. This chain's CDR3 is CASSVGGGNIQYF. The CDR3 DNA follows: TGTGCCAGCAGCGTAGGAGGGGGCAACATTCAGTACTTC.